This T cell receptor (beta chain) was sequenced during a study of CD8 T cells in ankylosing spondylitis. General study points: CD8+ by phenotype, disease-linked clones were relatively rare in peripheral blood.

Comments on this clonotype: Its specificity is unknown.

TCRdb reanalysed the 5' RACE reads using MiXCR and keeps one entry per CDR3 protein. The sample lists 150,000 to 200,000 distinct CDR3 sequences; 15% to 20% were seen once. Germline CDR1 SGHVS, CDR2 FNYEAQ. The CDR3 consists of 13 residues. V shed 5 bases and J shed 7 bases, with 9 bases lying between them. The rearrangement links TRBV7-6 to TRBJ1-6; unclear D gene. The receptor's source is a male donor aged 10 to 30 with ankylosing spondylitis or in good health (not recorded which). What was sequenced was blood, either unsorted or a sorted T cell fraction (not recorded which). The DNA for the CDR3 is TGTGCCAGCAGCCCCAACACCAATTCACCCCTCCACTTT. It translates to CASSPNTNSPLHF.